These 18 T cell receptor beta chains came from one sample sequenced in a study of cytomegalovirus exposure and HLA in healthy donors. The PCR employed 60 Vbeta primers together with 13 Jbeta primers. Sequenced by immunoSEQ multiplex PCR; TCRdb stores in-frame clones only, minus some. Here the sample spans 140,000 to 150,000 clones, 60% to 85% being singletons. Sequencing was carried out using PBMCs. These receptors all stem from a man aged 35 to 55 in good health and CMV-seropositive.

On this clone: The junction departs from germline at one end; a sequencing error may be responsible. This chain joins TRBV7-9 and TRBJ2-5; 9 bases align to TRBD2. The V gene's germline CDR1 is SEHNR and CDR2 FQNEAQ (reference sequence). The CDR3 contains 15 residues. The CDR3 reads CSSSRSSGSQETQYF. The CDR3 DNA sequence: TGTTCCAGCAGCAGGAGTAGCGGGAGTCAAGAGACCCAGTACTTC.

The chain has TRBV5-1 and TRBJ1-4, with 9 nucleotides matching TRBD1. J was trimmed by 6 bases and V by 5 bases; bases with no gene match: 5. CDR3 length: 14 amino acids. Looked up from germline, CDR1 is SGHRS and CDR2 is YFSETQ. Here the CDR3 reads CASRKGQGYEKLFF. The CDR3 DNA sequence: TGCGCCAGCAGAAAGGGACAGGGCTATGAAAAACTGTTTTTT.

The chain combines TRBV5-1 with TRBJ2-2, with D hard to call. Trimming took off 1 base at V and 1 base at J, with 11 bases between the two ends. Germline assignment: CDR1 SGHRS and CDR2 YFSETQ. There are 16 residues in the CDR3. This chain's CDR3 is CASSLYGSKNTGELFF. CDR3 in DNA: TGCGCCAGCAGCTTGTATGGCAGTAAGAACACCGGGGAGCTGTTTTTT. Full variable domain (outside the CDR3, taken from reference TRBV5-1 and TRBJ2-2): KAGVTQTPRYLIKTRGQQVTLSCSPISGHRSVSWYQQTPGQGLQFLFEYFSETQRNKGNFPGRFSGRQFSNSRSEMNVSTLELGDSALYLCASSLYGSKNTGELFFGEGSRLTVL.

The chain carries TRBV4-2 and TRBJ1-2; 7 bases fit TRBD1. CDR1 and CDR2 (germline): LGHNA, YNFKEQ. Trimming at V came to 0 bases and at J to 6 bases, leaving 10 bases not matched to a gene. The CDR3 loop spans 16 amino acids. CDR3 sequence reads: CASSQEPEVTGHGYTF. CDR3 coding DNA: TGTGCCAGCAGCCAAGAGCCGGAAGTGACAGGGCATGGCTACACCTTC.

This chain joins TRBV28 and TRBJ2-7; no clear D gene. The CDR3 extends over 15 amino acids. Germline V gene sequence: CDR1 MDHEN, CDR2 SYDVKM. V lost 8 bases, J lost 5 bases, and 22 bases lay in between. The CDR3: CASASSQAAYHEQYF. The CDR3 nucleotides read TGTGCCAGCGCCTCCTCGCAGGCTGCCTACCACGAGCAGTACTTC.

Details on this clone: A read error may account for a junction end that differs from germline. This chain connects TRBV5-1 to TRBJ2-6, with D possibly being TRBD1 (7 bases). The CDR3 is 14 amino acids. In germline, CDR1 is SGHRS, CDR2 YFSETQ. The CDR3 sequence: CASQTGTGANGLTF. The CDR3 coding sequence is TGCGCCAGTCAGACAGGGACTGGGGCCAACGGCCTGACTTTC.

The gene calls are TRBV29-1 and TRBJ2-7, with a weak D call TRBD2 (6 bases). This CDR3 is built from 12 residues. V was shortened by 7 bases and J by 4 bases, with 14 bases between the two germline ends. In germline, CDR1 is SQVTM, CDR2 ANQGSEA. The CDR3 here is CSALRGPYEQYF. In DNA, the CDR3 is TGCAGCGCCTTGCGGGGCCCGTACGAGCAGTACTTC.

This clone was counted only a few times. The genes are TRBV7-8 and TRBJ1-5; 8 bases align to TRBD1. Germline V CDR1 and CDR2: SGHVS, FQNEAQ. The V and J ends lost 4 bases and 2 bases, in that order; junction bases with no gene match: 4. CDR3 length: 15 residues. CDR3 nucleotide sequence: TGTGCCAGCAGCTCGTTGACAGGGGGCAATCAGCCCCAGCATTTT. Its protein product is CASSSLTGGNQPQHF.

This rearrangement joins TRBV14 to TRBJ2-5; TRBD1 is a possible D gene (7 bases). The ends were cut back, 5 bases at V and 5 bases at J, with 15 bases in the middle. The CDR3 covers 14 residues. In germline, CDR1 is SGHDN, CDR2 FVKESK. The CDR3, as DNA: TGTGCCAGCAGCTTGGGGGGACAGTTCGAGACCCAGTACTTC. This encodes CASSLGGQFETQYF. Using reference TRBV14 and TRBJ2-5 for the parts outside the CDR3, the full variable domain is EAGVTQFPSHSVIEKGQTVTLRCDPISGHDNLYWYRRVMGKEIKFLLHFVKESKQDESGMPNNRFLAERTGGTYSTLKVQPAELEDSGVYFCASSLGGQFETQYFGPGTRLLVL.

This chain links TRBV27 with TRBJ2-1; maybe TRBD2 (6 bases). The CDR3 has 15 amino acids. V lost 10 bases and J 0 bases, leaving 16 bases between the germline ends. Germline V lookup: CDR1 MNHEY, CDR2 SMNVEV (reference sequence). The CDR3 coding sequence is TGTGCCACCACACCCGTGGGACTCTCCTACAATGAGCAGTTCTTC. As protein: CATTPVGLSYNEQFF.

This chain connects TRBV6-5 to TRBJ1-2; maybe TRBD1 (5 bases). V was cut by 6 bases and J by 5 bases, with 16 bases left in between. This CDR3 spans 14 amino acids. In germline, CDR1 is MNHEY, CDR2 SVGAGI. In DNA form, the CDR3 reads TGTGCCAGCAGCCCTCCCGGGGGAGGGTATGGCTACACCTTC. Its protein product is CASSPPGGGYGYTF.

This sequence joins TRBV29-1 and TRBJ1-3; 8 bases match TRBD1. The trim removed 6 bases at V and 0 bases at J, leaving 7 bases unmatched. The CDR3 covers 15 residues. Germline CDR1 reads SQVTM; CDR2 reads ANQGSEA. CDR3 in amino acids: CSVLQGVDSGNTIYF. The CDR3 DNA follows: TGCAGCGTCCTACAGGGGGTAGACTCTGGAAACACCATATATTTT.

This clone was found once. The CDR3 sequence: CASSLVPGTGELFF. The CDR3 bases are TGTGCCAGCAGCTTAGTCCCAGGCACCGGGGAGCTGTTTTTT. The genes are TRBV11-3 and TRBJ2-2, with D uncertain. CDR3 length: 14 residues. Trimming removed 1 base from V and 4 bases from J, with 7 bases in between. Germline assignment: CDR1 SGHNT and CDR2 YENEEA.

Only a few counts were recorded for this clone. This rearrangement joins TRBV5-4 to TRBJ1-1, with D unresolved. The CDR3 has 16 residues. Trimming took 3 bases from V and 4 from J, leaving 19 bases between them. Germline assignment: CDR1 SGHNT and CDR2 YYREEE (reference sequence). CDR3 loop: CASSSGEASFTTEAFF. CDR3 bases: TGTGCCAGCAGCTCTGGCGAGGCCTCCTTCACCACTGAAGCTTTCTTT.

This chain uses TRBV6-1 with TRBJ2-5; TRBD1 matches at 9 bases. The trim removed 6 bases at V and 2 bases at J, leaving 7 bases unmatched. The germline V gene has CDR1 MNHNS and CDR2 SASEGT. The CDR3 runs to 15 residues. The CDR3 nucleotides read TGTGCCAGCAGCATCGGGACAGGGACACAAGAGACCCAGTACTTC. It specifies CASSIGTGTQETQYF.

The rearrangement links TRBV6-5 to TRBJ2-2; D is perhaps TRBD1 (6 bases). Per germline, CDR1 MNHEY and CDR2 SVGAGI. The ends were cut back, 6 bases at V and 4 bases at J, with 15 bases in the middle. This CDR3 is built from 15 residues. CDR3 protein: CASSTGTPSTGELFF. CDR3 coding DNA: TGTGCCAGCAGCACCGGGACACCCTCCACCGGGGAGCTGTTTTTT.

The chain employs TRBV28 and TRBJ2-2; 10 nucleotides agree with TRBD2. CDR1 MDHEN and CDR2 SYDVKM come from the germline V gene. This CDR3 is 15 amino acids long. V was pared by 8 bases and J by 1 base, with 4 bases of the junction left unmatched. CDR3 sequence reads: CASLSGRENTGELFF. The DNA for the CDR3 is TGTGCCAGCCTGAGCGGGAGGGAGAACACCGGGGAGCTGTTTTTT.

This rearrangement joins TRBV10-3 to TRBJ2-7; the D gene is possibly TRBD1 (5 bases). Trimming took off 10 bases at V and 4 bases at J, with 11 bases between the two ends. Germline V gene data show CDR1 as ENHRY and CDR2 as SYGVKD. This CDR3 comprises 11 residues. The CDR3 DNA is TGTGCCACTACCCAGGGTTACGAGCAGTACTTC. Its translation: CATTQGYEQYF.